The 18 T cell receptor beta chains listed next were all sequenced from one sample in a study of blood T cell repertoires in COVID-19. Repertoires were generated with immunoSEQ multiplex PCR, while TCRdb's copy carries only in-frame clones and drops some. The data hold 200,000 to 250,000 clones, with about 91% observed a single time. Material: peripheral blood. The receptors derive from a man in his late teens or twenties with active or convalescent COVID-19.

The chain combines TRBV6-5 with TRBJ1-5, with no clear D. The CDR3 has 13 residues. Trimming took 4 bases from V and 5 from J, leaving 9 bases between them. Germline CDR1 is MNHEY and CDR2 is SVGAGI. DNA of the CDR3: TGTGCCAGCAGTTGGACTCAAGATCAGCCCCAGCATTTT. Translating gives CASSWTQDQPQHF.

The V call is TRBV30, the J call TRBJ2-6, with D perhaps TRBD1 (5 bases). Germline V gene sequence: CDR1 GTSNPN, CDR2 SVGIG (reference sequence). This CDR3 is 15 amino acids long. The V and J ends lost 5 bases and 2 bases respectively, with 13 bases between them. The CDR3 protein is CAWQGPRAGANVLTF. CDR3 bases: TGTGCCTGGCAGGGCCCCAGGGCTGGGGCCAACGTCCTGACTTTC.

The V and J genes are TRBV21-1 and TRBJ2-7; TRBD2 was called by the table and not checked on the DNA. TRBV21-1 is reported as a pseudogene. This CDR3 is 15 amino acids long. The CDR3 DNA follows: TGTGCCAGCGGTCTAGCGGGAGGGGAAGCCTACGAGCAGTACTTC. It codes for CASGLAGGEAYEQYF.

The J gene is TRBJ1-1, the V gene TRBV12-3 or TRBV12-4; D may be TRBD1 (6 bases). Trimming took off 0 bases at V and 9 bases at J, with 11 bases between the two ends. The CDR3 consists of 13 residues. This CDR3 is CASSLAQGPKAFF. CDR3 sequence (DNA): TGTGCCAGCAGTTTAGCGCAGGGGCCCAAAGCTTTCTTT.

The rearrangement joins TRBV6-4 to TRBJ2-7; no clear D gene. From germline, CDR1 is MRHNA and CDR2 SNTAGT. CDR3 size: 20 residues. V was trimmed by 2 bases and J by 2 bases, leaving 28 bases between them. The CDR3, as DNA: TGTGCCAGCAGTGACGTAGAGGTCCAGAACGCCAACCAAATACCCTACGAGCAGTACTTC. Protein sequence: CASSDVEVQNANQIPYEQYF.

The chain joins TRBV6-5 to TRBJ1-5; a weak D match, TRBD1 (5 bases). Germline CDR1 MNHEY, CDR2 SVGAGI. The CDR3 is 14 amino acids. V gave up 7 bases and J gave up 6 bases, with 16 bases separating them. The chain's CDR3 is CASNINAGFQPQHF. The CDR3 DNA is TGTGCCAGCAATATAAACGCAGGGTTTCAGCCCCAGCATTTT.

This sequence joins TRBV10-3 and TRBJ1-5; 8 nucleotides line up with TRBD1. V was clipped by 4 bases and J by 2 bases; unmatched bases: 10. The CDR3 has 17 residues. CDR1 and CDR2 from the germline V gene are ENHRY and SYGVKD. The CDR3 region is CAISGHGTGDGNQPQHF. The CDR3 DNA is TGTGCCATCAGTGGCCACGGGACAGGAGACGGCAATCAGCCCCAGCATTTT.

The chain has TRBV3-1 (or the pseudogene TRBV3-2) and TRBJ2-2; the match to TRBD2 covers 10 bases. The CDR3 has 13 amino acids. The germline gives CDR1 LGHDT, CDR2 YNNKEL (reference sequence). J was trimmed by 6 bases and V by 8 bases; bases with no gene match: 3. CDR3 region: CASRGTSAGELFF. The CDR3 bases are TGTGCCAGCCGTGGGACTAGCGCCGGGGAGCTGTTTTTT.

The chain employs TRBV10-2 and TRBJ1-2, with 9 bases fitting TRBD1. Trimming took 8 bases from V and 6 from J; bases not matched to a gene: 10. Germline V CDR1 and CDR2: WSHSY, SAAADI. CDR3 length: 14 residues. For the CDR3, the DNA is TGCGCCAGCGGGGAACAGGGGGCTGGGGATGGCTACACCTTC. It encodes CASGEQGAGDGYTF.

The CDR3 DNA follows: TGTGCCAGCAGTGAGGGCAGGATGTCTGGAAACACCATATATTTT. Protein sequence: CASSEGRMSGNTIYF. The chain couples TRBV6-1 to TRBJ1-3; unclear D gene. Trimming left V 3 bases short and J 1 base short, with 10 bases between. Germline V gene lookup returns CDR1 MNHNS and CDR2 SASEGT. The length of the CDR3 is 15 residues.

The chain has TRBV9 and TRBJ1-1; D unclear. Germline CDR1 is SGDLS and CDR2 is YYNGEE. This CDR3 comprises 15 residues. Trimming took 0 bases from V and 5 from J, leaving 14 bases between them. The CDR3 nucleotides read TGTGCCAGCAGCGTAGATCCCTTAGGCGGGACTGAAGCTTTCTTT. Protein product: CASSVDPLGGTEAFF.

This chain connects TRBV5-4 to TRBJ1-5; weak D call: TRBD1 (5 bases). Trimming pared 3 bases from V and 2 bases from J, leaving 15 bases between. The CDR3 contains 16 residues. The germline V gene has CDR1 SGHNT and CDR2 YYREEE (reference sequence). The CDR3 loop is CASSSGPTGGNQPQHF. In DNA form, the CDR3 reads TGTGCCAGCAGCTCCGGACCCACGGGGGGCAATCAGCCCCAGCATTTT. The full variable domain, completed using reference TRBV5-4 and TRBJ1-5, is ETGVTQSPTHLIKTRGQQVTLRCSSQSGHNTVSWYQQALGQGPQFIFQYYREEENGRGNFPPRFSGLQFPNYSSELNVNALELDDSALYLCASSSGPTGGNQPQHFGDGTRLSIL.

This chain links TRBV6-1 with TRBJ1-4; 8 bases agree with TRBD1. The V gene's germline CDR1 is MNHNS and CDR2 SASEGT. V trimming: 1 base; J trimming: 6 bases; junction bases outside the gene matches: 4. The CDR3 has 15 amino acids. Written as DNA, the CDR3 is TGTGCCAGCAGTGAAGGGACAGGGCTGGATGAAAAACTGTTTTTT. The encoded protein is CASSEGTGLDEKLFF.

The chain joins TRBV6-6 to TRBJ2-1, with TRBD2 matching over 10 bases. CDR1 is MNHNY, CDR2 SVGAGI, per germline (reference sequence). The V and J ends lost 5 bases and 4 bases, in that order; junction bases with no gene match: 5. This CDR3 has 15 amino acids. The CDR3 DNA sequence: TGTGCCAGCAGTCCGCCACTAGCGGGATACAATGAGCAGTTCTTC. It specifies CASSPPLAGYNEQFF.

J is TRBJ2-7 and V is TRBV27; 10 bases map to TRBD2. From germline, CDR1 is MNHEY and CDR2 SMNVEV (reference sequence). Losses at the gene ends were 8 bases for V and 9 bases for J; bases not matched to a gene: 16. The CDR3 covers 15 residues. The CDR3, as DNA: TGTGCCAGCGGCCCACTCACTAGCGGGGCTCTTGGGCAGTACTTC. This sequence encodes CASGPLTSGALGQYF.

This chain joins TRBV19 and TRBJ2-7; 11 nucleotides align to TRBD2. Unmatched junction bases numbered 5, after V lost 3 bases and J lost 4 bases. The CDR3 runs 15 residues. From germline, CDR1 is LNHDA and CDR2 SQIVND (reference sequence). CDR3 amino acids: CASSIRVAGGYEQYF. CDR3 in DNA: TGTGCCAGTAGTATCAGGGTAGCGGGAGGGTACGAGCAGTACTTC. Using reference TRBV19 and TRBJ2-7 for the parts outside the CDR3, the full variable domain is DGGITQSPKYLFRKEGQNVTLSCEQNLNHDAMYWYRQDPGQGLRLIYYSQIVNDFQKGDIAEGYSVSREKKESFPLTVTSAQKNPTAFYLCASSIRVAGGYEQYFGPGTRLTVT.

V is TRBV29-1 and J is TRBJ1-2; 9 bases line up with TRBD1. J was trimmed by 7 bases and V by 6 bases; bases with no gene match: 6. Germline values: CDR1 SQVTM, CDR2 ANQGSEA. The CDR3 contains 12 residues. The chain's CDR3 is CSVLQGASGYTF. CDR3 in DNA: TGCAGCGTCTTACAGGGGGCTAGTGGCTACACCTTC.

This clone has ten or more counts. The chain links TRBV27 to TRBJ2-3; 12 bases fit TRBD2. The CDR3 consists of 17 residues. Germline V gene lookup returns CDR1 MNHEY and CDR2 SMNVEV (reference sequence). J was trimmed by 1 base and V by 5 bases; bases with no gene match: 7. As DNA, the CDR3 is TGTGCCAGCAGTCCTAGCGGGAGGGCCTTCGGCACAGATACGCAGTATTTT. Amino acids: CASSPSGRAFGTDTQYF.